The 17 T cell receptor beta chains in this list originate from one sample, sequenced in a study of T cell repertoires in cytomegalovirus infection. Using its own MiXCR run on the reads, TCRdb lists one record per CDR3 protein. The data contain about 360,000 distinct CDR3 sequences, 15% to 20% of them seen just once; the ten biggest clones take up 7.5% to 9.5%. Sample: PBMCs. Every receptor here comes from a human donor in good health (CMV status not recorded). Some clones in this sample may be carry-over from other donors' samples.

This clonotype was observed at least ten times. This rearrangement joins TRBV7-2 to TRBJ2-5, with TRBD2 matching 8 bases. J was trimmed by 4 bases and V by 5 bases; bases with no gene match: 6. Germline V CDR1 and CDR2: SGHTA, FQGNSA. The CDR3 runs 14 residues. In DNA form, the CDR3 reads TGTGCCAGCAGCCGGACCCTAGCGGGAGAGACCCAGTACTTC. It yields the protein CASSRTLAGETQYF.

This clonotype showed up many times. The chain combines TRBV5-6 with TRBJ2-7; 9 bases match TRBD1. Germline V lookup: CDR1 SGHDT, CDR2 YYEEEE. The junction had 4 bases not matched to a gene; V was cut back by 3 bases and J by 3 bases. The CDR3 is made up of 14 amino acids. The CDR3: CASSSTGGIYEQYF. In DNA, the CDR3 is TGTGCCAGCAGCTCCACAGGGGGCATCTACGAGCAGTACTTC. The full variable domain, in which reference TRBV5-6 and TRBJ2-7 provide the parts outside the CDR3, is DAGVTQSPTHLIKTRGQQVTLRCSPKSGHDTVSWYQQALGQGPQFIFQYYEEEERQRGNFPDRFSGHQFPNYSSELNVNALLLGDSALYLCASSSTGGIYEQYFGPGTRLTVT.

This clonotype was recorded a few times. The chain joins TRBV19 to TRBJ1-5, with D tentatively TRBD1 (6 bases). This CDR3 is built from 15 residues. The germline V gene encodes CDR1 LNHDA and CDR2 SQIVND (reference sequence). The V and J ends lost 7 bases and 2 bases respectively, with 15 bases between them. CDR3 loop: CASTFSGAGNQPQHF. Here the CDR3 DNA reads TGTGCCAGTACCTTCTCAGGGGCTGGCAATCAGCCCCAGCATTTT.

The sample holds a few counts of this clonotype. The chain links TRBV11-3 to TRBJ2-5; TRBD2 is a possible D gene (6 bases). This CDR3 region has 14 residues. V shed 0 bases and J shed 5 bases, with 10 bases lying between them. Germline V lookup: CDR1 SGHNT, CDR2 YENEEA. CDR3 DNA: TGTGCCAGCAGCTTAGATCGGGGGACGGAGACCCAGTACTTC. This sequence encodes CASSLDRGTETQYF.

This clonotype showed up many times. The CDR3 DNA reads as TGTGCCAGCAGCTCCCCTCGGGGGACAGGGCTCGATACGCAGTATTTT. This codes for CASSSPRGTGLDTQYF. This rearrangement joins TRBV7-8 to TRBJ2-3, with 9 positions matching TRBD1. The V gene end was trimmed by 4 bases and the J gene end by 6 bases; junction bases not matched to a gene: 11. Germline values: CDR1 SGHVS, CDR2 FQNEAQ. CDR3 length: 16 amino acids.

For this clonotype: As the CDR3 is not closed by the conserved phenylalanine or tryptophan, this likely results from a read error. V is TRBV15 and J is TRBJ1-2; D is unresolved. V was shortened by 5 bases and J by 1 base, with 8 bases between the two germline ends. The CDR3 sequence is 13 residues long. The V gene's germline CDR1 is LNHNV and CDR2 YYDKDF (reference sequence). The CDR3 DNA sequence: TGTGCCACCAGCGAGAGCCGTAACTATGGCTACACCCTC. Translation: CATSESRNYGYTL.

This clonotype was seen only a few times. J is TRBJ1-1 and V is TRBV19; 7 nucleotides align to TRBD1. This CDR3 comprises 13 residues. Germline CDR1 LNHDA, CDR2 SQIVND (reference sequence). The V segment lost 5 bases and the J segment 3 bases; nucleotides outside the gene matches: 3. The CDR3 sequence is CASSPGGDTEAFF. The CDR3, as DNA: TGTGCCAGTAGTCCAGGGGGGGACACTGAAGCTTTCTTT.

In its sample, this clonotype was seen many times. CDR3 in amino acids: CASSFPDTDTQYF. Here the CDR3 DNA reads TGTGCCAGCAGCTTTCCCGACACAGATACGCAGTATTTT. The chain joins TRBV7-2 to TRBJ2-3; D uncertain. CDR3 length: 13 amino acids. Germline values: CDR1 SGHTA, CDR2 FQGNSA. V lost 3 bases and J lost 2, with 6 bases in between.

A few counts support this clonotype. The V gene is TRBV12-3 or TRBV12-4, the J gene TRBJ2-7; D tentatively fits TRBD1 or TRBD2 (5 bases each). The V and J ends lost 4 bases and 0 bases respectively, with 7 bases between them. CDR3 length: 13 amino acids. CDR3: CASSWGSSYEQYF. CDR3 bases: TGTGCCAGCAGTTGGGGGAGCTCCTACGAGCAGTACTTC.

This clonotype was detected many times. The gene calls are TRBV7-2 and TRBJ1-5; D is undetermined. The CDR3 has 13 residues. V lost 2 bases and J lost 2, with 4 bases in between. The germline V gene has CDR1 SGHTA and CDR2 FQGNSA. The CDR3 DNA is TGTGCCAGCAGCTTACGCCGCAATCAGCCCCAGCATTTT. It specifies CASSLRRNQPQHF.

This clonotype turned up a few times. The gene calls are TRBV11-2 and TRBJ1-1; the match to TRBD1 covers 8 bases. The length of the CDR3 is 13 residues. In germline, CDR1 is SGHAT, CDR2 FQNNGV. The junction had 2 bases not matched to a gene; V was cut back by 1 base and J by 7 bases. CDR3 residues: CASSLVGTGEAFF. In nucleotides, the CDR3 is TGTGCCAGCAGCTTAGTTGGGACAGGTGAAGCTTTCTTT. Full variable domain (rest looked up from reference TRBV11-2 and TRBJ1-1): EAGVAQSPRYKIIEKRQSVAFWCNPISGHATLYWYQQILGQGPKLLIQFQNNGVVDDSQLPKDRFSAERLKGVDSTLKIQPAKLEDSAVYLCASSLVGTGEAFFGQGTRLTVV.

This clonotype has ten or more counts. In nucleotides, the CDR3 is TGTGCCAGCAGCTTGGGCAGCGGGGGACGGCTGGAGACCCAGTACTTC. Protein product: CASSLGSGGRLETQYF. The gene calls are TRBV7-2 and TRBJ2-5, with 8 bases fitting TRBD2. The CDR3 is 16 residues long. The V gene's germline CDR1 is SGHTA and CDR2 FQGNSA. V lost 3 bases, J lost 5 bases, and 11 bases stayed unmatched.

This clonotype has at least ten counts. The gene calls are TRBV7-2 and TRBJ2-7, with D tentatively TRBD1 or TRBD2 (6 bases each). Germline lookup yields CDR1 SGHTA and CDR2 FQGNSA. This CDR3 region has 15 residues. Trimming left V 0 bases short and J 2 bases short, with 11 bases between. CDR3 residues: CASSLAGGGTYEQYF. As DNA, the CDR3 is TGTGCCAGCAGCTTAGCCGGAGGGGGAACCTACGAGCAGTACTTC.

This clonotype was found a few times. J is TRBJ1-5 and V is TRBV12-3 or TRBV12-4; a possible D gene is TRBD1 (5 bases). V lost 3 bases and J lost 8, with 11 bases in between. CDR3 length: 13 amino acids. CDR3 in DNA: TGTGCCAGCAGTTTTTCAGGGCCAGAGCCCCAGCATTTT. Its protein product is CASSFSGPEPQHF.

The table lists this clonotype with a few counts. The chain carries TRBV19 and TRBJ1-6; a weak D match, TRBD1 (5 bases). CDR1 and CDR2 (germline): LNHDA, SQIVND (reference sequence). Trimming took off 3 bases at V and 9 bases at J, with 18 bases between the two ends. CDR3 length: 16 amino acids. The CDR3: CASSIAAVGAGSPLHF. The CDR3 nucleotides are TGTGCCAGTAGTATTGCTGCCGTTGGGGCTGGTTCACCCCTCCACTTT.

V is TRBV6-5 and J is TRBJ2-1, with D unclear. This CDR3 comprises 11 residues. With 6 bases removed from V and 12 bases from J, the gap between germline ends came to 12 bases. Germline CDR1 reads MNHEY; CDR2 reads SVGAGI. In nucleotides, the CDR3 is TGTGCCAGCAGCGCCGGCGTTAGGCAGTTCTTC. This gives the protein CASSAGVRQFF.

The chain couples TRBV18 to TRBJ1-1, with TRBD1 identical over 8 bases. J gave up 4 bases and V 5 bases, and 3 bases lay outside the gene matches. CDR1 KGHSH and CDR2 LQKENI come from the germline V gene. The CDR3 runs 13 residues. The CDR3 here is CASSRDRSTEAFF. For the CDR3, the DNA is TGTGCCAGCTCAAGGGACAGGAGCACTGAAGCTTTCTTT. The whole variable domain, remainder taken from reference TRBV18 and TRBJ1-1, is NAGVMQNPRHLVRRRGQEARLRCSPMKGHSHVYWYRQLPEEGLKFMVYLQKENIIDESGMPKERFSAEFPKEGPSILRIQQVVRGDSAAYFCASSRDRSTEAFFGQGTRLTVV.